Given below is one T cell receptor (beta chain) in context. This clonotype was counted only a few times. No base quality information exists; no much larger clone differs at one position. The meaning of the sample's treatment or condition label: live attenuated yellow fever vaccine strain. PBMCs were isolated from peripheral blood using a standard Ficoll-Paque protocol. Epitope-specific CD8 T cells were sorted with a dextramer loaded with the yellow fever NS4B epitope peptide, and anti-CD3 and anti-CD8 staining was applied. TriZol was used to extract RNA from bulk PBMCs, CD4 and CD8 fractions, and dextramer-positive and dextramer-negative fractions. The data were obtained in a study of T cells after yellow fever vaccination (dated by TCRdb to the late 2010s). The study in broad terms: Libraries from fractions with low cell numbers were prepared with the SMART-Seq v4 Ultra Low Input RNA kit. Bulk PBMC replicates and cell subsets were isolated from blood drawn at multiple timepoints before and after both primary and secondary immunization. Two healthy male donors made up the cohort, one aged 18 to 30 years and the other aged 30 to 39 years. To follow T-cell clones before and after primary and booster YFV17D yellow fever vaccination, bulk TCR alpha and beta repertoires were sequenced over time.

TCR cDNA was made using 5'RACE template switching, a step that added a universal primer site and unique molecular identifiers. Priming for cDNA synthesis came from both the TCR alpha and TCR beta constant segments. Two PCR steps were used to amplify libraries, with sample barcodes and sequencing adapters being added in the second step. Libraries were sequenced on Illumina HiSeq 2500 (2x100 bp) or NovaSeq (2x150 bp). Processing in the source paper ran as follows. MIGEC was used to demultiplex reads and collapse the reads into UMI consensus sequences, and MiXCR was used for V(D)J alignment. Vaccine-responding clonotypes were defined with edgeR using replicate PBMC samples, requiring FDR below 0.01 and a log2 fold change above 5 up to day 15. Each bulk clonotype received a CD4 or CD8 identity based on whether the sequenced CD4 or CD8 repertoire contained that clonotype at higher abundance. A clonotype counted as NS4B-specific if enriched at least 10-fold in dextramer-positive versus dextramer-negative fractions, with CD4-biased clonotypes left out. In-frame beta chains were kept once TCRdb had trimmed the public reads at Q25 with fastp and called clones with MiXCR. One record per CDR3 amino acid sequence lists the most common genes and DNA. TCRdb, rather than the study authors, made the V and J calls. The sample table lists fewer than 100,000 distinct CDR3 sequences, roughly 9% of them with a count of one. The ten largest account for approximately 15% of the sample.

Taken from the germline V gene, the CDR1 and CDR2 loops are LGHNA and YSLEER. From cysteine to phenylalanine, the CDR3 is 19 amino acids long. Just CDR3 DNA is preserved here, 57 bases in frame from base 1. Compared with germline, V lacks 0 bases and J lacks 0 bases; bases without a gene match: 9. Overall results and qualifications from the work: Compared with the primary T-cell response, the secondary T-cell response was weaker but faster, peaking on day 5 rather than day 15. Computational filtering was required because FACS-sorted repertoires could contain abundant contaminating clonotypes from the bulk population. After the booster, most of the clones that had expanded following primary vaccination were detected again (about 95% of CD4 and roughly 88% of CD8), which suggests that memory was broadly maintained. A small fraction of clonotypes showed up in both the CD4 and CD8 compartments, probably as a result of convergent recombination. Only a couple of donors were included in the study, so the extent to which the findings can be generalized is limited.

The chain is assembled from TRBV4-3 and TRBJ2-1; 9 central nucleotides agree with TRBD2. Source: CD8+ T cells not binding an NS4B(214-222) dextramer, sorted from PBMCs, taken more than 14 days after the first yellow fever vaccination. Per the publication, the cell subset or site label means: NS4B epitope dextramer-negative CD8 T cells. This TCR derives from a man aged 18 to 29 who received the YFV17D yellow fever vaccine. The DNA sequence reads TGCGCCAGCAGCCAAGATAGTAGCGGGGGCCTTCACTCCTACAATGAGCAGTTCTTC. Translated, it reads CASSQDSSGGLHSYNEQFF.